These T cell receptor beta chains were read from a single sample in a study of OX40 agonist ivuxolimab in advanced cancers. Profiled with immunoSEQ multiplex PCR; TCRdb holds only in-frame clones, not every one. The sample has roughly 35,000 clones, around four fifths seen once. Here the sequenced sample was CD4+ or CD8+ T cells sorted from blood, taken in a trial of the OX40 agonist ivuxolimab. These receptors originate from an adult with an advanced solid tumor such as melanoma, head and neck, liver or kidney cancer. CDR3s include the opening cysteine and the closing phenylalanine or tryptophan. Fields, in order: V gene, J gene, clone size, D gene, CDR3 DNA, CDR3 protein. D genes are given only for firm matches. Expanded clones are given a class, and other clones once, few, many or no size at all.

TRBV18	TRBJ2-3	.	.	TGTGCCAGCTCACCGGAGACCACAGATACGCAGTATTTT	CASSPETTDTQYF
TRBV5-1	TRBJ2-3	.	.	TGCGCCAGCAGAACAGGGTACGACTACACAGATACGCAGTATTTT	CASRTGYDYTDTQYF
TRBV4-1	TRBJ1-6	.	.	TGCGCCAGCAGCCAAGTGGCAGGCCTGGACTATAATTCACCCCTCCACTTT	CASSQVAGLDYNSPLHF
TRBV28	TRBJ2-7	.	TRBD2	TGTGCCAGCAGTTTAGACAAGCGGGGGAGGGCCTACGAGCAGTACTTC	CASSLDKRGRAYEQYF
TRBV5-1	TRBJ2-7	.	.	TGCGCCAGCCAAGAGGGGGGGCGCCTCTACGAGCAGTACTTC	CASQEGGRLYEQYF
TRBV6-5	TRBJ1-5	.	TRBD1	TGTGCCAGCAGCCCGGGACAGGGGTGGAATCAGCCCCAGCATTTT	CASSPGQGWNQPQHF
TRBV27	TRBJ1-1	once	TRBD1	TGTGCCAGCAGCTGGGGGACAGTTAATTCTGAAGCTTTCTTT	CASSWGTVNSEAFF
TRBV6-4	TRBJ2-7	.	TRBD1	TGTGCCAGCAGTCTCCGGGACAGGGGGCGCACCGGCGGGCAGTACTTC	CASSLRDRGRTGGQYF
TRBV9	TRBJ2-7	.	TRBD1	TGTGCCAGCAGCGTAGGAGTAGGGGGCTACTACGAGCAGTACTTC	CASSVGVGGYYEQYF
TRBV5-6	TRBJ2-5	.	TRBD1	TGTGCCAGCAGATGGACAGGGACCCCCGGGGAGACCCAGTACTTC	CASRWTGTPGETQYF
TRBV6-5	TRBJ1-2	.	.	TGTGCCAGTGGGTGGGGGGGTGGCTACACCTTC	CASGWGGGYTF
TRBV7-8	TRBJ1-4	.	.	TGTGCCAGCAGCTTAACCAATCGGAAACTGTTTTTT	CASSLTNRKLFF
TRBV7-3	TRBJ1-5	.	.	TGTGCCAGCAGCCTAGGGGGGGTGAAGCCCCAGCATTTT	CASSLGGVKPQHF
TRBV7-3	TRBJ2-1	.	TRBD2	TGTGCCAGCAGCTTAAACCCTGAACTAGCGGGATGGTCCTACAATGAGCAGTTCTTC	CASSLNPELAGWSYNEQFF
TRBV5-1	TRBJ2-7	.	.	TGCGCCAGCAGCTTGGGGGCGCGGTACGAGCAGTACTTC	CASSLGARYEQYF
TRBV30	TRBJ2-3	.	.	TGTGCCTGGAGTATAGGCACGAGCACAGATACGCAGTATTTT	CAWSIGTSTDTQYF
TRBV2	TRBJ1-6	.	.	TGTGCCAGCTCCCTCGGGGGGCTAGGGGGTTCACCCCTCCACTTT	CASSLGGLGGSPLHF
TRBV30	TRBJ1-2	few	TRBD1	TGTGCCCGAGGGACAGGGCACGAAGGCTACACCTTC	CARGTGHEGYTF
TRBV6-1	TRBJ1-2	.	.	TGTGCCAGCAAGGAGGGAGGGATCAACTATGGCTACACCTTC	CASKEGGINYGYTF
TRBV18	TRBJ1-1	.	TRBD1	TGTGCCAGCTCACCACCAGAACAGGGGGCACGCGCTGAAGCTTTCTTT	CASSPPEQGARAEAFF
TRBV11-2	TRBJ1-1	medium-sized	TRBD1	TGTGCCAGCAGCTCTGTACAGGGGGCGGACACTGAAGCTTTCTTT	CASSSVQGADTEAFF
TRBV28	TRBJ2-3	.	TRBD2	TGTGCCAGCAGTCCATGGGGGGAGGGGTCAGATACGCAGTATTTT	CASSPWGEGSDTQYF
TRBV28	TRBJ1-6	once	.	TGTGCCAGCCGACAGGCCTATAATTCACCCCTCCACTTT	CASRQAYNSPLHF
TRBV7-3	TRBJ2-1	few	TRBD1	TGTGCCAGCAGCCCTGGACAGGGCTTAGGGTCGGAGCAGTTCTTC	CASSPGQGLGSEQFF
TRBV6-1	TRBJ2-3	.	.	TGTGCCATGGGCAGTTCTAGCACAGATACGCAGTATTTT	CAMGSSSTDTQYF
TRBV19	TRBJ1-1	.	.	TGTGCCAGTAGTATTAAGAACACTGAAGCTTTCTTT	CASSIKNTEAFF
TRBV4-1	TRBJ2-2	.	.	TGCGCCAGCAGCTCTCCCGCCAGGGAGAGCACCGGGGAGCTGTTTTTT	CASSSPARESTGELFF
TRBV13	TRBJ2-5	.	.	TGTGCCAGCAGCTTAACTGCAGAGACCCAGTACTTC	CASSLTAETQYF
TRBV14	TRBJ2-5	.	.	TGTGCCAGCAGCCAAGATGTGGGTGCGGGAGAGACCCAGTACTTC	CASSQDVGAGETQYF
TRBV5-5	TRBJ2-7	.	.	TGTGCCAGCAGCTTGGGGGTTCGGGCTGAGGAGCAGTACTTC	CASSLGVRAEEQYF
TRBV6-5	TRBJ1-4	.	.	TGTGCCAGCAGTTACTCTCCTAATGAAAAACTGTTTTTT	CASSYSPNEKLFF
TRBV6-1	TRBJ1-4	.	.	TGTGCCAGCAGTGTCTTGCCGGGACAAGGGATTGAAAAACTGTTTTTT	CASSVLPGQGIEKLFF
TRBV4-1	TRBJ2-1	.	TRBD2	TGCGCCAGCAGCCACCCGGGACTAGCGGCTAAGGAGCAGTTCTTC	CASSHPGLAAKEQFF
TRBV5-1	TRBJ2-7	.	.	TGCGCCAGCAGCTTGACTTCCTACGAGCAGTACTTC	CASSLTSYEQYF
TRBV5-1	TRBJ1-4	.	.	TGCGCCAGCAGCTTGGGTGGCGGTAATGAAAAACTGTTTTTT	CASSLGGGNEKLFF
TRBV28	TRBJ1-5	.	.	TGTGCCAGCGGGTATCAGCCCCAGCATTTT	CASGYQPQHF
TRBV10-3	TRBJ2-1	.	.	TGTGCCATCAGTGAGTCAAGCGATCCACACAATGAGCAGTTCTTC	CAISESSDPHNEQFF
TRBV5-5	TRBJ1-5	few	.	TGTGCCAGCAGCTTGGACCGGGGGAATGGTAATCAGCCCCAGCATTTT	CASSLDRGNGNQPQHF
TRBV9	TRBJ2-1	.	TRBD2	TGTGCCAGCAGCGTAGATATAGCTAGCGGGAGGGCTCCCCGGATGTACAATGAGCAGTTCTTC	CASSVDIASGRAPRMYNEQFF
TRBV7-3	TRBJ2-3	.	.	TGTGCCAGCAGCTTAAAAGCGTTCGGGAAAACAGATACGCAGTATTTT	CASSLKAFGKTDTQYF
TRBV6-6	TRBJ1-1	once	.	TGTGCCAGCAGCCGCCCCGTAGGTGGCACTGAAGCTTTCTTT	CASSRPVGGTEAFF
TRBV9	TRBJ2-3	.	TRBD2	TGTGCCAGCAGCGTAGGGTTAGCGGGGAGACGGGCAGATACGCAGTATTTT	CASSVGLAGRRADTQYF
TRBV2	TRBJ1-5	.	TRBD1	TGTGCCAGCAGTGTGGGGACAGGGAAGGGCAATCAGCCCCAGCATTTT	CASSVGTGKGNQPQHF
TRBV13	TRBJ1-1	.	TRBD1	TGTGCCAGCAGCTTCCCTGGACAGGGGGGAGTCACTGAAGCTTTCTTT	CASSFPGQGGVTEAFF
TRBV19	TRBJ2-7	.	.	TGTGCCAGTAGTGCGAGCTCCTACGAGCAGTACTTC	CASSASSYEQYF
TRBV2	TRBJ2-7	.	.	TGTGCCAGCAGGGTCTCGGGGCACGAGCAGTACTTC	CASRVSGHEQYF
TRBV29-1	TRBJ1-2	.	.	TGCAGCGTTGCTCCGGACGGGGACTATGGCTACACCTTC	CSVAPDGDYGYTF